Reported below is one T cell receptor (beta chain). This sample was included in a study of control samples from healthy donors and cancer patients. Trimming cost V 3 bases and J 3 bases, with 12 bases left between them. The CDR3 loop spans 15 amino acids. Germline V gene data show CDR1 as MNHNS and CDR2 as SASEGT. Libraries were prepared by immunoSEQ multiplex PCR; TCRdb keeps only in-frame clonotypes and omits some of them. This sample yields 150,000 to 200,000 clones, of which about 91% are seen a single time; around 1.6% belongs to the top ten. Specimen: blood. The chain recombines TRBV6-1 with TRBJ1-5; D gene uncertain. The source of this sequence is a man aged 18-30 years in good health. The CDR3: CASSDTRDPNQPQHF. The CDR3 nucleotides read TGTGCCAGCAGTGATACAAGGGATCCCAATCAGCCCCAGCATTTT.